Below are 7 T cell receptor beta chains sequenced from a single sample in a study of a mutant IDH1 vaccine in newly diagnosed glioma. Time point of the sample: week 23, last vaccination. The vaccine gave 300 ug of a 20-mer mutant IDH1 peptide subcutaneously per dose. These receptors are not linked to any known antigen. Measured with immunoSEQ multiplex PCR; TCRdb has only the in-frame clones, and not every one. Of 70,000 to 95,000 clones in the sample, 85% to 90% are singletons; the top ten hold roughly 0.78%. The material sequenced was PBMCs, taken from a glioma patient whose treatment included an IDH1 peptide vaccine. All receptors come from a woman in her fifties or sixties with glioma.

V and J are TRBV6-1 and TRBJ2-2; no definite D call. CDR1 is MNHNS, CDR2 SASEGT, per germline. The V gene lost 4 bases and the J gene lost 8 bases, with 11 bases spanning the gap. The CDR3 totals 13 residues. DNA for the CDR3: TGTGCCAGCAGTGGATGGGAAGAAGGGGAGCTGTTTTTT. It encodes CASSGWEEGELFF.

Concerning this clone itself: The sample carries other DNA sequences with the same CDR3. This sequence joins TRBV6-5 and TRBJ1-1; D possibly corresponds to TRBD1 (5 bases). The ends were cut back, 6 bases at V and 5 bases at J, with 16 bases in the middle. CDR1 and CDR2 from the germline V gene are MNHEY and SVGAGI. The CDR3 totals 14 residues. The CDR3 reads CASSYSTGGTEAFF. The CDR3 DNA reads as TGTGCCAGCAGCTACAGTACGGGGGGGACTGAAGCTTTCTTT.

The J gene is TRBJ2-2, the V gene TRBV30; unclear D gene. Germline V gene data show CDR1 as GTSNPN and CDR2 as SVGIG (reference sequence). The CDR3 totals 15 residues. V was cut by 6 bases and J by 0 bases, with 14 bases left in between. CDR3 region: CACPKWAANTGELFF. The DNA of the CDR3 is TGTGCCTGTCCCAAGTGGGCGGCGAACACCGGGGAGCTGTTTTTT.

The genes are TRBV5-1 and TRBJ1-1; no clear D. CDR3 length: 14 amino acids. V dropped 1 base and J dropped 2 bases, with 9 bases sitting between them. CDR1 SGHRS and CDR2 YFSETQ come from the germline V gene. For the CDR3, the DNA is TGCGCCAGCAGCTTGAGTCAGGCCAACACTGAAGCTTTCTTT. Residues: CASSLSQANTEAFF.

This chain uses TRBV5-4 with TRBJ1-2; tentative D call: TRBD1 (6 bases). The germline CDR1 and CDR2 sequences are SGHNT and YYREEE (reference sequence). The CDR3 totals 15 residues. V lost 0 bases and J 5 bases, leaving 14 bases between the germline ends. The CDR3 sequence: CASSLAPGAGYGYTF. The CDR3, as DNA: TGTGCCAGCAGCTTGGCTCCGGGGGCCGGGTATGGCTACACCTTC.

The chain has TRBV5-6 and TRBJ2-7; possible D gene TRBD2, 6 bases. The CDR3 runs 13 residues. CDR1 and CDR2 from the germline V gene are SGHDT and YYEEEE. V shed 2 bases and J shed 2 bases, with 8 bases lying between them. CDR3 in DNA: TGTGCCAGCAGCTTTAGCGGTACCTACGAGCAGTACTTC. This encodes CASSFSGTYEQYF.

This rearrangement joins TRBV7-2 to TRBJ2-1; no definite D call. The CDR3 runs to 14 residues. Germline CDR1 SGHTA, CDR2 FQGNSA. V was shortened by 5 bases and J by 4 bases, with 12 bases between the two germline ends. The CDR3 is CASSRSELYNEQFF. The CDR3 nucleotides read TGTGCCAGCAGCCGGTCTGAACTTTACAATGAGCAGTTCTTC.